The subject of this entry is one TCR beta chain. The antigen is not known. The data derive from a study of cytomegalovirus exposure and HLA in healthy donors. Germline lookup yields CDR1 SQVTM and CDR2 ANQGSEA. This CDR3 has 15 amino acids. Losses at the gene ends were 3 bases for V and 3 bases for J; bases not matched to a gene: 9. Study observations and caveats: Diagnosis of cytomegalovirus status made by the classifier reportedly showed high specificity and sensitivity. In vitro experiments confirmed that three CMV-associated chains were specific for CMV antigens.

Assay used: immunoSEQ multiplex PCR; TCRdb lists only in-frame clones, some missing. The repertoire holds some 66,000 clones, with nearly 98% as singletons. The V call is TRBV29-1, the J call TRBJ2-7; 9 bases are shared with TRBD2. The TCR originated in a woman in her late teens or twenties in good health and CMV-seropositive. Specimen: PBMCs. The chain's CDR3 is CSVETVAGEDYEQYF. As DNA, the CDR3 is TGCAGCGTTGAGACCGTAGCGGGGGAGGACTACGAGCAGTACTTC.